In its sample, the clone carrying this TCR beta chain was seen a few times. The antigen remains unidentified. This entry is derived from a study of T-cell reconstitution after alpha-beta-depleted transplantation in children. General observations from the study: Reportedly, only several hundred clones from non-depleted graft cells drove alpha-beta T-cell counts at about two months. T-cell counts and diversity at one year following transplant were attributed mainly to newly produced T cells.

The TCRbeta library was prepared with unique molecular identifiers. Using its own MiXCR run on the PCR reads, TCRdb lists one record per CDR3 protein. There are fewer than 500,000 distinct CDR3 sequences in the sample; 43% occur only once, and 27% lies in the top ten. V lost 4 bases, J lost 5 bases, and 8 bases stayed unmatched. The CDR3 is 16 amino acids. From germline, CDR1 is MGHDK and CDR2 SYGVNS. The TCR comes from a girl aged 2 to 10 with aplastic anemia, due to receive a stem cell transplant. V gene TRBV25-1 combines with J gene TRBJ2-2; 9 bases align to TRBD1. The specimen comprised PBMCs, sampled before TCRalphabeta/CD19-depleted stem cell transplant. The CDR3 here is CASSGRTGGPTGELFF. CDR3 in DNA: TGTGCCAGCAGTGGTCGTACAGGGGGCCCGACCGGGGAGCTGTTTTTT.